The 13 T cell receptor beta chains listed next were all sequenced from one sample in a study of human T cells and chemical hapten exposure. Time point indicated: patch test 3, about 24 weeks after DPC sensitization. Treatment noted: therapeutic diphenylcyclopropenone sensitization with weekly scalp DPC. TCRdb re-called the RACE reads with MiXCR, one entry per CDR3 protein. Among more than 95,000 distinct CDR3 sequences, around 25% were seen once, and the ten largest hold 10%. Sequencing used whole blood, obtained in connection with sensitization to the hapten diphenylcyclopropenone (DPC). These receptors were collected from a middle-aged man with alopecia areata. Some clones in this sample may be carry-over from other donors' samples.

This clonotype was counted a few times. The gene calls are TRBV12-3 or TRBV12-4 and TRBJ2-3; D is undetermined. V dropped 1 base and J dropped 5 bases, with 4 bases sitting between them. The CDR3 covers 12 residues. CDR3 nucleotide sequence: TGTGCCAGCAGTTTAGAAGTAGATACGCAGTATTTT. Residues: CASSLEVDTQYF.

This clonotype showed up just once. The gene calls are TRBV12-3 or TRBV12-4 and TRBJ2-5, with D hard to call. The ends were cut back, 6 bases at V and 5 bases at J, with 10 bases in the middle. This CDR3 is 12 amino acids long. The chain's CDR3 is CASSQTFETQYF. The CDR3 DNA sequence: TGTGCCAGCAGCCAAACGTTCGAGACCCAGTACTTC.

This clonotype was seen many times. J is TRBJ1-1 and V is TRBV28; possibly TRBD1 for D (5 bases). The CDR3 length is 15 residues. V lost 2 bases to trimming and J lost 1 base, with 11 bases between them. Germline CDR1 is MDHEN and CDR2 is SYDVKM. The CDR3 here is CASSLGGSANTEAFF. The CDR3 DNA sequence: TGTGCCAGCAGTTTAGGGGGGTCGGCGAACACTGAAGCTTTCTTT.

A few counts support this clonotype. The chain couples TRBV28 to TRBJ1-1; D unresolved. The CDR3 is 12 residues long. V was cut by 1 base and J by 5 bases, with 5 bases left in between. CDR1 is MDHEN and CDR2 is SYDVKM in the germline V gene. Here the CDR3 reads CASSLLRTEAFF. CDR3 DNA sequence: TGTGCCAGCAGTTTATTGAGGACTGAAGCTTTCTTT.

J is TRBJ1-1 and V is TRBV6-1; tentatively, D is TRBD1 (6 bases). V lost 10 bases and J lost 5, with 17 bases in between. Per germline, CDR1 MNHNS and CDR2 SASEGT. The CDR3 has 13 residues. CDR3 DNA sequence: TGTGCCACTTTTAAACAGGGAAGTACTGAAGCTTTCTTT. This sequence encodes CATFKQGSTEAFF.

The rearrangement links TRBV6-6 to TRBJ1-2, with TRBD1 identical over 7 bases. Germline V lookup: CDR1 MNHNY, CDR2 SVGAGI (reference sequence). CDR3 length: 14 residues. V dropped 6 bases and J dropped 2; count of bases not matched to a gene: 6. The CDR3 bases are TGTGCCAGCAGCGACAGGGATGGCAACTATGGCTACACCTTC. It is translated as CASSDRDGNYGYTF.

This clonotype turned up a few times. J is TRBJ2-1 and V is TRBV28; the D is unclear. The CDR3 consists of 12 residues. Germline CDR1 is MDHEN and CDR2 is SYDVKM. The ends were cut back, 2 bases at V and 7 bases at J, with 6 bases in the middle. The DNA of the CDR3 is TGTGCCAGCAGTTTAATGGGAAATGAGCAGTTCTTC. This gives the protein CASSLMGNEQFF.

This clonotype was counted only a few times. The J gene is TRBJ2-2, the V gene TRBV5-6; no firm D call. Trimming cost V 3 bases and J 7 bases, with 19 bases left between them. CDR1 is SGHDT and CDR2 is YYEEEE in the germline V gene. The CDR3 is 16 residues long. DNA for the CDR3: TGTGCCAGCAGCTGGATGACTCAAGGCCGCGACGGGGAGCTGTTTTTT. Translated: CASSWMTQGRDGELFF.

DNA for the CDR3: TGTGCCAGCAGTTTTGGAACGGCGGAGACCCAGTACTTC. It encodes CASSFGTAETQYF. The rearrangement joins TRBV12-3 or TRBV12-4 to TRBJ2-5; D is undetermined. CDR3 length equals 13 residues. Trimming left V 3 bases short and J 5 bases short, with 10 bases between.

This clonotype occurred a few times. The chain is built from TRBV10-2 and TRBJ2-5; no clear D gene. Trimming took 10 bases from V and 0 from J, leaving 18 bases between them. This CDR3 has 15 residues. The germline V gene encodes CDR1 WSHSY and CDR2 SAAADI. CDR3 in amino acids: CATLPGLGYQETQYF. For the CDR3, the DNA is TGCGCCACACTCCCTGGGCTGGGGTACCAAGAGACCCAGTACTTC.

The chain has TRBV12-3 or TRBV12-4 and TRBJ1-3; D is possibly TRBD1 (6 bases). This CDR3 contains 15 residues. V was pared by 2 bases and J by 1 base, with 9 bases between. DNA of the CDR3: TGTGCCAGCAGTTTACAGGGGCAGTCTGGAAACACCATATATTTT. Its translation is CASSLQGQSGNTIYF.

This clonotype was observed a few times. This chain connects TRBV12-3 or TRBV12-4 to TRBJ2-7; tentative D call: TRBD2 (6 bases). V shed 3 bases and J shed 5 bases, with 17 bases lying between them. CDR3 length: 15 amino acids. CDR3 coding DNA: TGTGCCAGCAGTTTCGGGGGTCCGTCGTCCCACGAGCAGTACTTC. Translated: CASSFGGPSSHEQYF.

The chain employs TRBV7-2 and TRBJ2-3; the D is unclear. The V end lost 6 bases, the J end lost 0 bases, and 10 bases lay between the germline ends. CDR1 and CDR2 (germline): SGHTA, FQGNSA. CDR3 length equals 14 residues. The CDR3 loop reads CASRPRPSTDTQYF. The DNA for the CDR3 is TGTGCCAGCAGACCTCGTCCGAGCACAGATACGCAGTATTTT.